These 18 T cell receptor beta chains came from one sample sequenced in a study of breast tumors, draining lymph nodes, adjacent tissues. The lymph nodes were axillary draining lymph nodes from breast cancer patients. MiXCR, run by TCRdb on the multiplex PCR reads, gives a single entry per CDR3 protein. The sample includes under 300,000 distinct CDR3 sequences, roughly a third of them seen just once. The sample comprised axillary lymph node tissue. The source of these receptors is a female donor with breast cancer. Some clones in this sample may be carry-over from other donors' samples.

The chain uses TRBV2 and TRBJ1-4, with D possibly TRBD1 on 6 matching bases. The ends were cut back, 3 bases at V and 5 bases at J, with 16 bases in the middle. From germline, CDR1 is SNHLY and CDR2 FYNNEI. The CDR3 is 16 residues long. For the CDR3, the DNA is TGTGCCAGCAGTGAGGGGGGCCAATCCTACAATGAAAAACTGTTTTTT. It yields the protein CASSEGGQSYNEKLFF.

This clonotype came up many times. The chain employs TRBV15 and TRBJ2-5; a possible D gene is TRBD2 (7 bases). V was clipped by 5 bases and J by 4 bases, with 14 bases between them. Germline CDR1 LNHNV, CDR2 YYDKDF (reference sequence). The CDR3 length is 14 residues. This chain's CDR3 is CATSRGRGPETQYF. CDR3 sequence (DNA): TGTGCCACCAGCCGCGGGCGGGGGCCAGAGACCCAGTACTTC.

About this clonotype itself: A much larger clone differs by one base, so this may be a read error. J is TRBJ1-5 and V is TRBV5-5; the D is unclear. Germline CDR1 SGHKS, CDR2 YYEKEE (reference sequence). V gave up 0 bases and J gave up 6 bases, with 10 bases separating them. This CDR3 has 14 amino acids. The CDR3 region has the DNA TGTGCCAGCAGCTTGGGCAGAGCGTTTCAGCCCCAGCATTTT. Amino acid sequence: CASSLGRAFQPQHF.

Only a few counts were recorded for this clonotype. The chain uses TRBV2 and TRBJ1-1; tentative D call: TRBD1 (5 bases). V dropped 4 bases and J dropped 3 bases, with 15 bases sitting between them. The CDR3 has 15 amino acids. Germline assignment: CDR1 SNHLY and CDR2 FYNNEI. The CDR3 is CASSVGTRRYTEAFF. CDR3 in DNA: TGTGCCAGCAGTGTGGGGACTCGAAGGTACACTGAAGCTTTCTTT.

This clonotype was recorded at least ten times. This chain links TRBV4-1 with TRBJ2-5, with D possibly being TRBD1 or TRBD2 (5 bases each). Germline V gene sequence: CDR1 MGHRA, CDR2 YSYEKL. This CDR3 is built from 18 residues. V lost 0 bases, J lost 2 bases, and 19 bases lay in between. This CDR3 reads CASSQEPLGTGQQETQYF. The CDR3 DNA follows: TGCGCCAGCAGCCAAGAGCCCCTCGGTACGGGGCAACAAGAGACCCAGTACTTC.

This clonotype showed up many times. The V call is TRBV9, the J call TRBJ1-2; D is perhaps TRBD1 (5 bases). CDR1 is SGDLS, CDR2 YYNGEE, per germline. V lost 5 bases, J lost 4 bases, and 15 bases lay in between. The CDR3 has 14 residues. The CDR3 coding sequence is TGTGCCAGCAGAGAGAACGGGGCTGGCTATGGCTACACCTTC. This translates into CASRENGAGYGYTF.

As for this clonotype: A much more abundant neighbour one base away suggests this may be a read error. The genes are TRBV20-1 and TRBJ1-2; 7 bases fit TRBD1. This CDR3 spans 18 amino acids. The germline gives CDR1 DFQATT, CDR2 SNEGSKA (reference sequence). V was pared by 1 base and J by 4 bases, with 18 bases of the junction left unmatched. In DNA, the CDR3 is TGCAGTGCTAGAGGGGCCGCCGGGACAGCGGGCCCCTTCTATGGCTACACCTTC. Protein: CSARGAAGTAGPFYGYTF.

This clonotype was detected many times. CDR3 nucleotide sequence: TGCGCCAGCAGCTTGCTCGTCGGGGGGGCCGGGGAGCTGTTTTTT. Translating it yields CASSLLVGGAGELFF. The chain has TRBV5-1 and TRBJ2-2; the match to TRBD2 covers 8 bases. This CDR3 comprises 15 residues. Germline values: CDR1 SGHRS, CDR2 YFSETQ. Trimming cost V 1 base and J 6 bases; bases outside gene matches: 5.

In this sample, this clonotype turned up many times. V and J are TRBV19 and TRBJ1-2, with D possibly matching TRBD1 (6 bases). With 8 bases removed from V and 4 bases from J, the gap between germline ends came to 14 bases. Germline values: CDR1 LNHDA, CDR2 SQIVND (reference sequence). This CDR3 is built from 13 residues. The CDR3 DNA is TGTGCCAGTCAAGGGGAGGACAGCTATGGCTACACCTTC. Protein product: CASQGEDSYGYTF.

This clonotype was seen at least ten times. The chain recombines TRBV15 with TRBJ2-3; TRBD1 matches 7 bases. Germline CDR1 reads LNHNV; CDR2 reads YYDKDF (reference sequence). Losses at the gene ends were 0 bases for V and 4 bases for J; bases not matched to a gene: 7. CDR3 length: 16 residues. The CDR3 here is CATSRDTQGIADTQYF. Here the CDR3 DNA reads TGTGCCACCAGCAGAGACACACAGGGGATAGCAGATACGCAGTATTTT.

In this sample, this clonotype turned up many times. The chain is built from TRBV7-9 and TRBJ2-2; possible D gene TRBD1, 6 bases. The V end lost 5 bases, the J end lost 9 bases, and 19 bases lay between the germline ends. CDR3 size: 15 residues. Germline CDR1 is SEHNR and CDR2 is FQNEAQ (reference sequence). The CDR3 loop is CASSAPGTPHRELFF. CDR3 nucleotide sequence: TGTGCCAGCAGCGCGCCCGGGACACCCCACCGGGAGCTGTTTTTT.

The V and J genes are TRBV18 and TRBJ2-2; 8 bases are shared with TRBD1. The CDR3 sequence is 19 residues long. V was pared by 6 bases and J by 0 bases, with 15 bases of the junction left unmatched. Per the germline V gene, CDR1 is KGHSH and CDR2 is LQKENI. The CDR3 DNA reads TGTGCCAGCTCGCTCTTTGGGACAGGAACAAATACGAACACCGGGGAGCTGTTTTTT. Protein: CASSLFGTGTNTNTGELFF.

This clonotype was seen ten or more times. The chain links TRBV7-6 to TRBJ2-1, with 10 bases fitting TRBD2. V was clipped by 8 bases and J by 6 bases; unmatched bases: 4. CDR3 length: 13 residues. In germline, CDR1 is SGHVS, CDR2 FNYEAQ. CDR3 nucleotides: TGTGCCAGCGGGACTAGCGAAGGCAATGAGCAGTTCTTC. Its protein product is CASGTSEGNEQFF.

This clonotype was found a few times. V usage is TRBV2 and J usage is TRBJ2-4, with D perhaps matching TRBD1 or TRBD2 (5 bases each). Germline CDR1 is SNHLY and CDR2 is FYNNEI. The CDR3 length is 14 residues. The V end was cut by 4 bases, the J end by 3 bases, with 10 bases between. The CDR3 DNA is TGTGCCAGCAGTGTAGGGGCGGGCAAAAACATTCAGTACTTC. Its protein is CASSVGAGKNIQYF.

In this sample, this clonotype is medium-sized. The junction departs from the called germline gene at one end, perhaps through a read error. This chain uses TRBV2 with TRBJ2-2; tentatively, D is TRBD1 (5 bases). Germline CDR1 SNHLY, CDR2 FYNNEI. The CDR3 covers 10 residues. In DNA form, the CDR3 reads TGTGCCAGCAGTGGGACAAATCTCAATTTT. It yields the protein CASSGTNLNF.

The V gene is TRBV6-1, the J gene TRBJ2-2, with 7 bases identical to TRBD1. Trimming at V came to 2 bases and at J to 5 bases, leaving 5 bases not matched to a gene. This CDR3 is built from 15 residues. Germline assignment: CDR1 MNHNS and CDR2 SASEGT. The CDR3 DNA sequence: TGTGCCAGCAGTGAACTAGAGGGGGCGACCGGGGAGCTGTTTTTT. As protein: CASSELEGATGELFF.

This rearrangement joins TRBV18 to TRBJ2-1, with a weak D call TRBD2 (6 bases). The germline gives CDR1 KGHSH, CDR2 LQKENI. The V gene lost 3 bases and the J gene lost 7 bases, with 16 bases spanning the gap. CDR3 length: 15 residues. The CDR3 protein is CASSPGLPVSNEQFF. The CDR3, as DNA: TGTGCCAGCTCACCGGGACTCCCTGTTAGTAATGAGCAGTTCTTC.

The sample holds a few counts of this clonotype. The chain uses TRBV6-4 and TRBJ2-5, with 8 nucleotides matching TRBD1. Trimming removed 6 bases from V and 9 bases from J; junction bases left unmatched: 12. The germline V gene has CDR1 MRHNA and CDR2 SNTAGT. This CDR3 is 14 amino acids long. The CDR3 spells CASRRGRGQQPQYF. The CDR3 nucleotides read TGTGCCAGCAGGCGGGGCAGGGGGCAGCAGCCCCAGTACTTC.